Each of the 28 T cell receptor beta chains below was sequenced from the same sample in a study of blood T cell repertoires in COVID-19. The table came from immunoSEQ multiplex PCR; TCRdb's copy has only in-frame clones and leaves some out. The sample has 250,000 to 350,000 clones; approximately 91% are singletons. The source material was peripheral blood. These receptors were taken from a woman aged 40 to 50 who had recovered from COVID-19.

This chain joins TRBV19 and TRBJ1-4; weak D call: TRBD1 (6 bases). Deletions cut 5 bases from V and 5 bases from J, with 9 bases between. In germline, CDR1 is LNHDA, CDR2 SQIVND (reference sequence). This CDR3 is built from 13 residues. The CDR3 region has the DNA TGTGCCAGTAGTCCCGACAGGAATGAAAAACTGTTTTTT. Translated, it gives CASSPDRNEKLFF.

This clone has only one observation. V is TRBV30 and J is TRBJ2-1, with D possibly matching TRBD2 (6 bases). From germline, CDR1 is GTSNPN and CDR2 SVGIG (reference sequence). Trimming took 4 bases from V and 4 from J, leaving 17 bases between them. The CDR3 length is 15 residues. CDR3 loop: CAWKDGTRPYNEQFF. DNA of the CDR3: TGTGCCTGGAAGGACGGGACTCGACCATACAATGAGCAGTTCTTC.

V is TRBV7-2 and J is TRBJ2-1, with 10 positions matching TRBD2. Germline lookup yields CDR1 SGHTA and CDR2 FQGNSA. The J segment lost 0 bases and the V segment lost 5 bases, leaving 1 base of the junction unmatched. The CDR3 has 15 amino acids. CDR3 protein: CASSPSGGSYNEQFF. CDR3 nucleotide sequence: TGTGCCAGCAGCCCTAGCGGGGGCTCCTACAATGAGCAGTTCTTC.

The genes are TRBV7-2 and TRBJ2-1; 10 nucleotides line up with TRBD2. Unmatched junction bases numbered 7, after V lost 4 bases and J lost 1 base. CDR1 is SGHTA, CDR2 FQGNSA, per germline. The CDR3 runs 17 residues. CDR3 residues: CASSSPTAGGSYNEQFF. In DNA, the CDR3 is TGTGCCAGCAGCTCACCCACAGCGGGAGGGTCCTACAATGAGCAGTTCTTC.

Only a few counts were recorded for this clone. The genes are TRBV19 and TRBJ1-1, with 7 positions matching TRBD1. Trimming removed 3 bases from V and 4 bases from J; junction bases left unmatched: 5. This CDR3 is 14 amino acids long. Looked up from germline, CDR1 is LNHDA and CDR2 is SQIVND (reference sequence). The CDR3 reads CASSMTGMTTEAFF. The CDR3 nucleotides are TGTGCCAGTAGTATGACAGGGATGACCACTGAAGCTTTCTTT.

The CDR3 reads CASSWGTSTGELFF. CDR3 sequence (DNA): TGTGCCAGCAGTTGGGGGACTAGCACCGGGGAGCTGTTTTTT. V usage is TRBV27 and J usage is TRBJ2-2; 8 positions agree with TRBD2. This CDR3 is built from 14 residues. J was trimmed by 4 bases and V by 4 bases; bases with no gene match: 2. Looked up from germline, CDR1 is MNHEY and CDR2 is SMNVEV (reference sequence).

The CDR3 region has the DNA TGTGCCAGCAGTTCACAGGGGCCCTCCTACGAGCAGTACTTC. The encoded protein is CASSSQGPSYEQYF. The rearrangement uses TRBV27 and TRBJ2-7, with 7 bases fitting TRBD1. Germline CDR1 MNHEY, CDR2 SMNVEV (reference sequence). With V trimmed by 4 bases and J by 0 bases, 3 bases remained unmatched. The CDR3 is made up of 14 amino acids.

The chain carries TRBV30 and TRBJ1-5; a possible D gene is TRBD1 (6 bases). V dropped 7 bases and J dropped 5 bases, with 12 bases sitting between them. The CDR3 loop spans 12 amino acids. CDR1 GTSNPN and CDR2 SVGIG come from the germline V gene (reference sequence). CDR3: CAYDTGHQPQHF. The CDR3 region has the DNA TGTGCCTACGATACAGGGCATCAGCCCCAGCATTTT.

This sequence joins TRBV12-3 or TRBV12-4 and TRBJ2-7; 7 nucleotides line up with TRBD2. The CDR3 consists of 12 residues. J lost 7 bases, V lost 7 bases, and 7 bases had no gene match. CDR3 amino acids: CASTFMGGEQYF. The CDR3 DNA sequence: TGTGCCAGCACCTTTATGGGGGGGGAGCAGTACTTC.

V usage is TRBV27 and J usage is TRBJ2-3; D unclear. V shed 5 bases and J shed 0 bases, with 15 bases lying between them. Germline-derived CDR1 and CDR2 are MNHEY and SMNVEV (reference sequence). There are 16 residues in the CDR3. The CDR3 here is CASSRPPRHSTDTQYF. The DNA for the CDR3 is TGTGCCAGCAGTCGCCCCCCTAGGCATAGCACAGATACGCAGTATTTT.

The chain carries TRBV29-1 and TRBJ2-2; 8 nucleotides line up with TRBD2. The germline gives CDR1 SQVTM, CDR2 ANQGSEA. The CDR3 is 14 residues long. V shed 7 bases, J shed 5 bases, and the junction held 9 bases outside the gene matches. CDR3 bases: TGCAGCGCCTCCCCGCGGGGGGTAACCGGGGAGCTGTTTTTT. This sequence encodes CSASPRGVTGELFF.

The chain is built from TRBV25-1 and TRBJ2-3; 8 positions match TRBD1. This CDR3 spans 17 amino acids. J was trimmed by 1 base and V by 7 bases; bases with no gene match: 13. Per germline, CDR1 MGHDK and CDR2 SYGVNS. This CDR3 is CASTNTPDRVGTDTQYF. CDR3 DNA: TGTGCCAGCACCAACACCCCGGACAGGGTTGGCACAGATACGCAGTATTTT.

The chain employs TRBV11-2 and TRBJ1-1, with D possibly matching TRBD1 (5 bases). CDR1 and CDR2 (germline): SGHAT, FQNNGV. The V gene lost 1 base and the J gene lost 3 bases, with 9 bases spanning the gap. The CDR3 is 14 amino acids. In nucleotides, the CDR3 is TGTGCCAGCAGCTTAGCGGGGGGAGACACTGAAGCTTTCTTT. Its translation: CASSLAGGDTEAFF.

The gene calls are TRBV10-3 and TRBJ2-4, with 10 positions matching TRBD2. The trim removed 7 bases at V and 0 bases at J, leaving 12 bases unmatched. Germline V lookup: CDR1 ENHRY, CDR2 SYGVKD. This CDR3 has 18 residues. The chain's CDR3 is CAITELAGTWRAKNIQYF. The CDR3 region has the DNA TGTGCCATCACTGAACTAGCGGGGACCTGGCGAGCCAAAAACATTCAGTACTTC.

The chain joins TRBV6-5 to TRBJ1-1; weak D call: TRBD1 (6 bases). The CDR3 consists of 14 residues. The V gene lost 7 bases and the J gene lost 1 base, with 13 bases spanning the gap. Germline-derived CDR1 and CDR2 are MNHEY and SVGAGI. CDR3: CASTAQGPNTEAFF. The DNA for the CDR3 is TGTGCCAGCACCGCACAGGGCCCGAACACTGAAGCTTTCTTT.

The J gene is TRBJ2-3, the V gene TRBV18, with TRBD1 matching over 7 bases. J lost 4 bases, V lost 3 bases, and 7 bases had no gene match. CDR1 is KGHSH and CDR2 is LQKENI in the germline V gene. This CDR3 is 15 amino acids long. This CDR3 reads CASSPKRQGSDTQYF. As DNA, the CDR3 is TGTGCCAGCTCACCGAAGCGACAGGGTTCAGATACGCAGTATTTT.

The chain is built from TRBV19 and TRBJ1-2; 11 bases fit TRBD1. The CDR3 has 15 amino acids. Germline V gene lookup returns CDR1 LNHDA and CDR2 SQIVND (reference sequence). V gave up 4 bases and J gave up 5 bases; unmatched junction bases: 6. This CDR3 reads CASSTGTGGPYGYTF. CDR3 bases: TGTGCCAGTAGTACCGGGACAGGGGGACCATATGGCTACACCTTC.

This clone was counted a single time. This rearrangement joins TRBV7-9 to TRBJ2-2; no firm D call. This CDR3 spans 13 amino acids. The V gene's germline CDR1 is SEHNR and CDR2 FQNEAQ (reference sequence). V lost 0 bases to trimming and J lost 6 bases, with 5 bases between them. As DNA, the CDR3 is TGTGCCAGCAGCTTAGCTCCGGCCGGGGAGCTGTTTTTT. It specifies CASSLAPAGELFF.

The chain carries TRBV5-1 and TRBJ2-7; TRBD1 agrees at 8 bases. The CDR3 runs to 13 residues. V was pared by 4 bases and J by 3 bases, with 3 bases of the junction left unmatched. Germline CDR1 SGHRS, CDR2 YFSETQ. This CDR3 is CASSRDRFYEQYF. The CDR3 nucleotides are TGCGCCAGCAGCCGGGACAGGTTCTACGAGCAGTACTTC.

The chain combines TRBV7-9 with TRBJ2-3; 7 bases line up with TRBD1. Germline V gene sequence: CDR1 SEHNR, CDR2 FQNEAQ (reference sequence). The V gene end was trimmed by 6 bases and the J gene end by 2 bases; junction bases not matched to a gene: 8. The CDR3 has 15 amino acids. The chain's CDR3 is CASRPDRAVTDTQYF. The DNA of the CDR3 is TGTGCCAGCAGACCCGACAGGGCAGTCACAGATACGCAGTATTTT.

This clone was detected only once. V is TRBV21-1 and J is TRBJ1-2; TRBD1, the table's D call, was not compared with the DNA. TRBV21-1 is a known pseudogene. The CDR3 is 13 amino acids. CDR3 DNA: TGTGCCAGCAGCAGTGACACCAACTATGGCTACACCTTC. Translating it yields CASSSDTNYGYTF.

As for this clone: One end of the junction varies from germline; a read error may be responsible. The chain uses TRBV29-1 and TRBJ1-1, with a weak D call TRBD1 (5 bases). This CDR3 comprises 10 residues. Germline V gene lookup returns CDR1 SQVTM and CDR2 ANQGSEA. The CDR3 bases are TGCAGCTTGCGGGGGGACGTTATGGTTTTT. This gives the protein CSLRGDVMVF.

The chain combines TRBV19 with TRBJ2-2; 11 positions agree with TRBD1. V gave up 9 bases and J gave up 0 bases; unmatched junction bases: 6. Germline loops: CDR1 LNHDA, CDR2 SQIVND (reference sequence). The CDR3 has 16 residues. The CDR3 DNA reads as TGTGCCAGCTACGGGACAGGGGGAACGAACACCGGGGAGCTGTTTTTT. Translated, it gives CASYGTGGTNTGELFF.

This clone was recorded only once. This chain connects TRBV4-1 to TRBJ1-1, with D uncertain. This CDR3 has 11 amino acids. V gave up 1 base and J gave up 8 bases, with 5 bases separating them. Germline-derived CDR1 and CDR2 are MGHRA and YSYEKL. Here the CDR3 DNA reads TGCGCCAGCAGCCAAGCAGAAGAAGCTTTCTTT. It is translated as CASSQAEEAFF.

V usage is TRBV9 and J usage is TRBJ2-1, with TRBD2 identical over 11 bases. This CDR3 comprises 15 residues. Germline V lookup: CDR1 SGDLS, CDR2 YYNGEE. V shed 3 bases and J 3 bases; nucleotides not matched to a gene: 2. CDR3 coding DNA: TGTGCCAGCAGCGAGGGGACTAGCGGCTACAATGAGCAGTTCTTC. Translating gives CASSEGTSGYNEQFF.

V usage is TRBV30 and J usage is TRBJ2-1, with a possible D match to TRBD2 (6 bases). V shed 0 bases and J shed 6 bases, with 18 bases lying between them. Germline assignment: CDR1 GTSNPN and CDR2 SVGIG (reference sequence). This CDR3 has 16 amino acids. CDR3 sequence: CAWSVHGSPFPNEQFF. The CDR3 DNA is TGTGCCTGGAGTGTACACGGGAGCCCTTTCCCCAATGAGCAGTTCTTC.

The sample holds a few counts of this clone. V is TRBV6-1 and J is TRBJ2-1; the match to TRBD1 covers 9 bases. The J segment lost 0 bases and the V segment lost 4 bases, leaving 7 bases of the junction unmatched. CDR3 size: 17 residues. The germline V gene has CDR1 MNHNS and CDR2 SASEGT. The CDR3 DNA follows: TGTGCCAGCAGTGGGGACAGGGTAAGCTTCTCCTACAATGAGCAGTTCTTC. Protein: CASSGDRVSFSYNEQFF.

The J gene is TRBJ2-5, the V gene TRBV9, with 9 bases fitting TRBD2. This CDR3 has 14 amino acids. The V gene's germline CDR1 is SGDLS and CDR2 YYNGEE. With V trimmed by 0 bases and J by 14 bases, 11 bases remained unmatched. Here the CDR3 DNA reads TGTGCCAGCAGCGTAGGTGCCGAGGGGGGACTAGCATACTTC. Encoded protein: CASSVGAEGGLAYF. The entire variable domain, with the rest obtained from reference TRBV9 and TRBJ2-5, is as follows: DSGVTQTPKHLITATGQRVTLRCSPRSGDLSVYWYQQSLDQGLQFLIQYYNGEERAKGNILERFSAQQFPDLHSELNLSSLELGDSALYFCASSVGAEGGLAYFGPGTRLLVL.